Presented here are 32 T cell receptor beta chains from one specimen sequenced in a study of blood T cell repertoires in COVID-19 (dated by TCRdb to the early 2020s). Receptor libraries were prepared by the immunoSEQ multiplex PCR assay. The table was pulled from immuneACCESS by TCRdb, which kept in-frame rearrangements only. Such tables lose some clones; where checked, under half of the loss comes from unresolved V genes, and the rest has no known cause. The sample contains almost 50,000 clones, roughly nine tenths of them found a single time. In total, the top ten clones hold under 4.5% of the sample. Source material: peripheral blood. The receptors derive from a human donor in a cohort sampled during active COVID-19.

J is TRBJ2-4 and V is TRBV6-5; tentatively, D is TRBD2 (5 bases). The CDR3 is made up of 15 amino acids. The ends were cut back, 6 bases at V and 1 base at J, with 13 bases in the middle. Looked up from germline, CDR1 is MNHEY and CDR2 is SVGAGI. The CDR3 nucleotides are TGTGCCAGCAGCCCGCCGAGGGTGGCCAAAAACATTCAGTACTTC. It yields the protein CASSPPRVAKNIQYF.

The chain couples TRBV30 to TRBJ1-2; D may be TRBD1 (6 bases). V lost 4 bases, J lost 7 bases, and 16 bases lay in between. CDR3 length: 13 amino acids. The V gene's germline CDR1 is GTSNPN and CDR2 SVGIG (reference sequence). The CDR3: CAWKPTGLGGYTF. CDR3 bases: TGTGCCTGGAAACCCACAGGGTTAGGTGGCTACACCTTC.

The V call is TRBV28, the J call TRBJ2-3, with a possible D match to TRBD2 (5 bases). This CDR3 is 16 amino acids long. Per germline, CDR1 MDHEN and CDR2 SYDVKM. V was pared by 7 bases and J by 4 bases, with 21 bases between. The CDR3: CASILGGPRRPDTQYF. CDR3 nucleotides: TGTGCCAGCATCCTAGGCGGCCCCCGGAGGCCAGATACGCAGTATTTT.

The DNA for the CDR3 is TGTGCCACCAGTCCTAGGGGCTACAATGAGCAGTTCTTC. It translates to CATSPRGYNEQFF. The rearrangement uses TRBV24-1 and TRBJ2-1; D is perhaps TRBD1 (5 bases). Trimming stripped 6 bases from V and 3 bases from J, with 8 bases between. In germline, CDR1 is KGHDR, CDR2 SFDVKD. The CDR3 has 13 residues.

The V and J genes are TRBV28 and TRBJ2-2, with 8 bases that match TRBD2. Germline CDR1 MDHEN, CDR2 SYDVKM. The CDR3 runs 16 residues. The ends lost 2 bases at V and 5 bases at J; junction bases unmatched: 7. The CDR3: CASSLGAGVRTGELFF. DNA of the CDR3: TGTGCCAGCAGTTTAGGAGCGGGAGTAAGAACCGGGGAGCTGTTTTTT.

The chain combines TRBV6-1 with TRBJ1-3; D ambiguous. The germline V gene has CDR1 MNHNS and CDR2 SASEGT. This CDR3 spans 16 amino acids. Between the trimmed V and J ends, which lost 1 base and 8 bases, there was a span of 18 bases. CDR3 residues: CASSEDPRGGWDTIYF. The DNA for the CDR3 is TGTGCCAGCAGTGAAGACCCTCGGGGAGGGTGGGACACCATATATTTT.

V usage is TRBV6-5 and J usage is TRBJ2-6; unclear D gene. V was pared by 6 bases and J by 0 bases, with 9 bases between. The CDR3 contains 15 residues. In germline, CDR1 is MNHEY, CDR2 SVGAGI. The CDR3 sequence: CASRDIGSGANVLTF. The CDR3 DNA is TGTGCCAGCAGAGACATAGGCTCTGGGGCCAACGTCCTGACTTTC.

The V gene is TRBV6-2 or TRBV6-3, the J gene TRBJ2-1, with D perhaps being TRBD1 or TRBD2 (7 bases each). Germline V lookup: CDR1 MNHEY, CDR2 SVGEGT. This CDR3 has 15 residues. Trimming took 6 bases from V and 7 from J, leaving 19 bases between them. CDR3 sequence: CASSPGGGTTNEQFF. CDR3 DNA sequence: TGTGCCAGCAGCCCAGGGGGAGGGACCACTAATGAGCAGTTCTTC.

The chain joins TRBV6-5 to TRBJ1-1; a possible D gene is TRBD1 (5 bases). The CDR3 is 14 amino acids. Germline CDR1 is MNHEY and CDR2 is SVGAGI. V was trimmed by 2 bases and J by 6 bases, leaving 13 bases between them. The CDR3 DNA sequence: TGTGCCAGCAGTTACGAACCTGTAGGGGCTGAAGCTTTCTTT. Amino acid sequence: CASSYEPVGAEAFF.

The gene calls are TRBV7-6 and TRBJ2-2, with TRBD2 matching over 8 bases. From germline, CDR1 is SGHVS and CDR2 FNYEAQ. The CDR3 extends over 18 amino acids. J was trimmed by 2 bases and V by 5 bases; bases with no gene match: 13. The chain's CDR3 is CASSQFRGAGVNTGELFF. The CDR3 nucleotides are TGTGCCAGCAGCCAATTTAGGGGAGCGGGAGTAAACACCGGGGAGCTGTTTTTT.

The chain uses TRBV5-6 and TRBJ2-1; tentative D call: TRBD2 (6 bases). The V gene lost 2 bases and the J gene lost 0 bases, with 12 bases spanning the gap. This CDR3 region has 16 residues. Germline CDR1 SGHDT, CDR2 YYEEEE. The CDR3 region has the DNA TGTGCCAGCAGCTTCCTCGGGGGACCCTCCTACAATGAGCAGTTCTTC. This encodes CASSFLGGPSYNEQFF.

V gene TRBV9 combines with J gene TRBJ2-7, with 7 positions matching TRBD2. The CDR3 contains 13 residues. Germline V gives CDR1 SGDLS, CDR2 YYNGEE. V was pared by 4 bases and J by 4 bases, with 5 bases of the junction left unmatched. The CDR3, as DNA: TGTGCCAGCAGCTTGACGCGGGAGTACGAGCAGTACTTC. Translated: CASSLTREYEQYF.

The chain links TRBV30 to TRBJ1-6; 8 nucleotides agree with TRBD1. Germline values: CDR1 GTSNPN, CDR2 SVGIG (reference sequence). The J segment lost 0 bases and the V segment lost 6 bases, leaving 7 bases of the junction unmatched. The CDR3 has 16 amino acids. This CDR3 is CACRTGGSSYNSPLHF. As DNA, the CDR3 is TGTGCCTGTCGTACAGGGGGAAGCTCCTATAATTCACCCCTCCACTTT. Supplemented by reference TRBV30 and TRBJ1-6, the full variable domain reads SQTIHQWPATLVQPVGSPLSLECTVEGTSNPNLYWYRQAAGRGLQLLFYSVGIGQISSEVPQNLSASRPQDRQFILSSKKLLLSDSGFYLCACRTGGSSYNSPLHFGNGTRLTVT.

The V call is TRBV9, the J call TRBJ2-2; 14 bases line up with TRBD2. V lost 4 bases to trimming and J lost 6 bases; unmatched junction nucleotides: 5. The CDR3 has 16 residues. Looked up from germline, CDR1 is SGDLS and CDR2 is YYNGEE. As DNA, the CDR3 is TGTGCCAGCAGCACCCGACTAGCGGGAGGGTCCGGGGAGCTGTTTTTT. Protein product: CASSTRLAGGSGELFF.

The chain has TRBV28 and TRBJ1-2; D gene unclear. V was clipped by 8 bases and J by 4 bases, with 11 bases between them. The germline gives CDR1 MDHEN, CDR2 SYDVKM. The CDR3 contains 12 residues. CDR3 in DNA: TGTGCCAGCGGGCAGGAAGCCTATGGCTACACCTTC. The encoded protein is CASGQEAYGYTF.

The chain recombines TRBV4-2 with TRBJ1-2, with D possibly matching TRBD1 (5 bases). Germline loops: CDR1 LGHNA, CDR2 YNFKEQ. This CDR3 region has 15 residues. Trimming removed 0 bases at V and 2 bases at J, with 10 bases between. CDR3 loop: CASSQDVAGNYGYTF. In DNA, the CDR3 is TGTGCCAGCAGCCAAGACGTGGCAGGGAACTATGGCTACACCTTC.

The V and J genes are TRBV7-2 and TRBJ2-7; the D is unclear. Germline CDR1 SGHTA, CDR2 FQGNSA. The CDR3 spans 12 residues. Deletions cut 3 bases from V and 8 bases from J, with 11 bases between. Here the CDR3 DNA reads TGTGCCAGCAGCTTTGATCTGGGCCAGCAGTACTTC. The encoded protein is CASSFDLGQQYF.

This chain uses TRBV19 with TRBJ1-5; possible D gene TRBD1, 5 bases. CDR1 and CDR2 (germline): LNHDA, SQIVND (reference sequence). This CDR3 comprises 13 residues. V dropped 3 bases and J dropped 6 bases, with 9 bases sitting between them. CDR3 region: CASSIQGGQPQHF. The CDR3 DNA sequence: TGTGCCAGTAGTATCCAGGGTGGTCAGCCCCAGCATTTT.

The rearrangement links TRBV30 to TRBJ2-5; 10 nucleotides align to TRBD1. CDR3 length: 13 residues. CDR1 GTSNPN and CDR2 SVGIG come from the germline V gene (reference sequence). The V gene end was trimmed by 5 bases and the J gene end by 5 bases; junction bases not matched to a gene: 5. The CDR3 spells CAWDRGQGETQYF. The DNA for the CDR3 is TGTGCCTGGGACAGGGGGCAGGGGGAGACCCAGTACTTC.

V is TRBV10-3 and J is TRBJ2-1; 12 nucleotides line up with TRBD2. J gave up 6 bases and V 0 bases, and 6 bases lay outside the gene matches. CDR1 ENHRY and CDR2 SYGVKD come from the germline V gene. The CDR3 spans 17 residues. CDR3 bases: TGTGCCATCAGTGAGTCGGTACTAGCGGGAGGTGGCAATGAGCAGTTCTTC. It is translated as CAISESVLAGGGNEQFF.

The genes are TRBV11-3 and TRBJ2-2; weak D call: TRBD2 (6 bases). Trimming cost V 0 bases and J 5 bases, with 10 bases left between them. CDR3 length equals 15 residues. Germline V CDR1 and CDR2: SGHNT, YENEEA. Here the CDR3 reads CASSLEASATGELFF. CDR3 nucleotides: TGTGCCAGCAGCTTAGAGGCTAGCGCTACCGGGGAGCTGTTTTTT.

The rearrangement joins TRBV9 to TRBJ1-1; no firm D call. V dropped 4 bases and J dropped 8 bases, with 18 bases sitting between them. CDR1 is SGDLS, CDR2 YYNGEE, per germline. The CDR3 extends over 14 amino acids. The DNA of the CDR3 is TGTGCCAGCAGCTCCCGATCTCGAGAAAGAGAAGCTTTCTTT. This translates into CASSSRSREREAFF.

V and J are TRBV6-5 and TRBJ2-1; 10 bases match TRBD1. Germline CDR1 and CDR2: MNHEY and SVGAGI. V was clipped by 4 bases and J by 7 bases; unmatched bases: 4. The CDR3 loop spans 14 amino acids. The DNA of the CDR3 is TGTGCCAGCAGTTTGGACAGGGGGAGGAATGAGCAGTTCTTC. Its translation is CASSLDRGRNEQFF.

The CDR3 region has the DNA TGTGCCAGCAGCTTGGGGACAGGGGATGAAAAACTGTTTTTT. This gives the protein CASSLGTGDEKLFF. The chain is built from TRBV5-6 and TRBJ1-4; TRBD1 agrees at 9 bases. V lost 0 bases and J lost 6; bases outside the gene matches: 0. CDR3 length: 14 amino acids. CDR1 and CDR2 (germline): SGHDT, YYEEEE.

V and J are TRBV25-1 and TRBJ1-4; weak D call: TRBD1 (6 bases). Trimming removed 4 bases from V and 1 base from J, with 7 bases in between. CDR1 MGHDK and CDR2 SYGVNS come from the germline V gene. This CDR3 region has 14 residues. The chain's CDR3 is CASSVQGTNEKLFF. The CDR3 bases are TGTGCCAGCAGTGTACAGGGAACTAATGAAAAACTGTTTTTT.

The rearrangement joins TRBV6-2 or TRBV6-3 to TRBJ1-1; 12 nucleotides align to TRBD1. The germline V gene encodes CDR1 MNHEY and CDR2 SVGEGT. This CDR3 region has 15 residues. The junction had 1 base not matched to a gene; V was cut back by 5 bases and J by 0 bases. CDR3 protein: CASSGTGGLNTEAFF. Written as DNA, the CDR3 is TGTGCCAGCAGTGGGACAGGGGGCTTGAACACTGAAGCTTTCTTT.

The CDR3 spells CASSQGLINQPQHF. The CDR3 DNA sequence: TGTGCCAGCAGCCAAGGTCTTATCAATCAGCCCCAGCATTTT. The chain is built from TRBV3-1 (or the pseudogene TRBV3-2) and TRBJ1-5; no clear D gene. In germline, CDR1 is LGHDT, CDR2 YNNKEL (reference sequence). The V and J ends lost 1 base and 3 bases respectively, with 7 bases between them. This CDR3 region has 14 residues.

This chain uses TRBV4-1 with TRBJ1-4; no clear D. This CDR3 is 13 amino acids long. Germline lookup yields CDR1 MGHRA and CDR2 YSYEKL. The germline V and J ends were trimmed by 1 base and 10 bases, with 10 bases remaining between them. The CDR3 protein is CASSQVSPGKLFF. The CDR3 nucleotides read TGCGCCAGCAGCCAAGTCTCCCCGGGAAAACTGTTTTTT.

This clone was picked up a small number of times. The chain carries TRBV2 and TRBJ1-2, with D maybe TRBD1 (5 bases). V lost 3 bases, J lost 0 bases, and 17 bases lay in between. This CDR3 is 17 amino acids long. The germline V gene encodes CDR1 SNHLY and CDR2 FYNNEI. The CDR3 DNA reads as TGTGCCAGCAGTGATCAGCAGGGTGTTCGTTCTAACTATGGCTACACCTTC. This encodes CASSDQQGVRSNYGYTF.

The V and J genes are TRBV6-5 and TRBJ2-7, with TRBD2 identical over 7 bases. Germline-derived CDR1 and CDR2 are MNHEY and SVGAGI. The junction had 10 bases not matched to a gene; V was cut back by 5 bases and J by 3 bases. There are 15 residues in the CDR3. In nucleotides, the CDR3 is TGTGCCAGCAGTAGCGGGGCAGGGTCCAGCTACGAGCAGTACTTC. Translation gives CASSSGAGSSYEQYF.

The V call is TRBV12-3 or TRBV12-4, the J call TRBJ2-7; 9 bases map to TRBD1. Germline trimming cut 6 bases from V and 4 bases from J; bases unmatched to any gene: 4. This CDR3 contains 13 residues. The CDR3 nucleotides read TGTGCCAGCAGCCCAGGACAGGGGTACGAGCAGTACTTC. This codes for CASSPGQGYEQYF.

A few counts support this clone. The V gene is TRBV6-5, the J gene TRBJ2-2, with TRBD1 matching 7 bases. The germline CDR1 and CDR2 sequences are MNHEY and SVGAGI. V shed 6 bases and J 1 base; nucleotides not matched to a gene: 2. The CDR3 is 14 residues long. The CDR3 region has the DNA TGTGCCAGCAGATACAGGGGGAACACCGGGGAGCTGTTTTTT. Its protein is CASRYRGNTGELFF.